The present entry profiles one T cell receptor (beta chain) with its context. CDR3 length equals 13 residues. The V gene lost 1 base and the J gene lost 13 bases, with 14 bases spanning the gap. Looked up from germline, CDR1 is LGHNA and CDR2 is YSLEER. These data are taken from a study of OX40 agonist ivuxolimab in advanced cancers. About the research overall: Patients received ivuxolimab, an agonistic anti-OX40 (CD134) antibody.

The method was immunoSEQ multiplex PCR; TCRdb's version includes in-frame clones alone and lacks a portion of them. The repertoire holds 50,000 to 65,000 clones, with 80% to 90% as singletons. This sequence joins TRBV4-3 and TRBJ2-1; no definite D call. Here the sequenced sample was CD4+ or CD8+ T cells sorted from blood, taken in a trial of the OX40 agonist ivuxolimab. The source of this sequence is an adult with an advanced solid tumor such as melanoma, head and neck, liver or kidney cancer. The CDR3 is CASSQAAGGPQFF. CDR3 in DNA: TGCGCCAGCAGCCAAGCTGCTGGCGGCCCCCAGTTCTTC.